A single sample is the source of the 24 T cell receptor beta chains below, sequenced in a study of identical twins' blood T cells. From the 5' RACE reads, TCRdb called clonotypes with MiXCR, one entry per CDR3 protein. The sample contains 350,000 to 400,000 distinct CDR3 sequences, around 30% of which appear only once. Sequences were obtained from PBMCs. These TCRs come from a woman between 18 and 55 years old in good health.

This clonotype occurred a few times. A much bigger clone sits one base away, suggesting this may be a read error. V and J are TRBV6-2 or TRBV6-3 and TRBJ1-6; D not certain. The CDR3 spans 14 residues. Trimming shortened V by 7 bases and J by 11 bases, and 18 bases separated the two germline ends. Germline V gene data show CDR1 as MNHEY and CDR2 as SVGEGT. The DNA for the CDR3 is TGTGCCAGCACTCCGGAAGGAGAACATCCACCCCTCCACTTT. It encodes CASTPEGEHPPLHF.

This clonotype was counted a few times. The rearrangement uses TRBV4-3 and TRBJ1-6; D unclear. In germline, CDR1 is LGHNA, CDR2 YSLEER. There are 15 residues in the CDR3. The ends were cut back, 2 bases at V and 9 bases at J, with 14 bases in the middle. The CDR3 DNA follows: TGCGCCAGCAGCCAACAGGCAAGGAGCCCTTCACCCCTCCACTTT. As protein: CASSQQARSPSPLHF.

The chain has TRBV29-1 and TRBJ2-3; TRBD2 matches at 10 bases. CDR1 and CDR2 from the germline V gene are SQVTM and ANQGSEA. The ends lost 6 bases at V and 0 bases at J; junction bases unmatched: 6. The length of the CDR3 is 15 residues. CDR3 nucleotides: TGCAGCGTAGTTACTAGCGGGGCTAGCACAGATACGCAGTATTTT. Translation: CSVVTSGASTDTQYF.

This chain uses TRBV12-3 or TRBV12-4 with TRBJ1-2, with 8 bases lining up with TRBD1. The CDR3 has 14 residues. V dropped 5 bases and J dropped 7; count of bases not matched to a gene: 9. The DNA of the CDR3 is TGTGCCAGCAGTGTGACCGGGACAGGCAGTGGCTACACCTTC. Its protein product is CASSVTGTGSGYTF.

This clonotype has more than one count but fewer than ten. The chain is built from TRBV7-8 and TRBJ1-4; D gene ambiguous. Trimming stripped 0 bases from V and 8 bases from J, with 16 bases between. Germline loops: CDR1 SGHVS, CDR2 FQNEAQ. The length of the CDR3 is 16 residues. For the CDR3, the DNA is TGTGCCAGCAGCTTAGCAGGGCGAGGCGTTGGGGAAAAACTGTTTTTT. This sequence encodes CASSLAGRGVGEKLFF.

The chain carries TRBV4-3 and TRBJ1-4; no reliable D call. Germline V gene sequence: CDR1 LGHNA, CDR2 YSLEER. Trimming removed 2 bases at V and 7 bases at J, with 14 bases between. This CDR3 comprises 15 residues. In DNA form, the CDR3 reads TGCGCCAGCAGCCAAATCGACCGGCCAAGTGAAAAACTGTTTTTT. Encoded protein: CASSQIDRPSEKLFF.

Turning to this clonotype: A read error may be the cause here, since a much bigger clone is one base away. V usage is TRBV10-2 and J usage is TRBJ1-4, with a weak D call TRBD1 (6 bases). The CDR3 runs 14 residues. Germline V gene lookup returns CDR1 WSHSY and CDR2 SAAADI. In DNA, the CDR3 is TGCGCCAGCAGCGAGACAGGAACTAATGGAAAACTGTTTTTT. Translated: CASSETGTNGKLFF.

This clonotype has a handful of counts. The chain combines TRBV7-2 with TRBJ2-2, with D perhaps TRBD2 (6 bases). Trimming pared 4 bases from V and 3 bases from J, leaving 15 bases between. The germline gives CDR1 SGHTA, CDR2 FQGNSA. The CDR3 runs 16 residues. DNA for the CDR3: TGTGCCAGCAGCTCTGGGGGGAATTGGGACACCGGGGAGCTGTTTTTT. It is translated as CASSSGGNWDTGELFF.

This clonotype was counted only a few times. The rearrangement uses TRBV5-1 and TRBJ1-5; 9 bases match TRBD1. This CDR3 is 14 amino acids long. Trimming at V came to 4 bases and at J to 4 bases, leaving 3 bases not matched to a gene. Germline V gene lookup returns CDR1 SGHRS and CDR2 YFSETQ. The CDR3 reads CASSEGTGNQPQHF. The CDR3, as DNA: TGCGCCAGCAGCGAAGGGACAGGGAATCAGCCCCAGCATTTT.

This clonotype was seen many times. The chain joins TRBV5-1 to TRBJ1-6; 10 nucleotides line up with TRBD1. The CDR3 sequence is 14 residues long. The V gene end was trimmed by 4 bases and the J gene end by 8 bases; junction bases not matched to a gene: 3. In germline, CDR1 is SGHRS, CDR2 YFSETQ. CDR3 DNA sequence: TGCGCCAGCAGCAAGGGACAGGGGTATTCACCCCTCCACTTT. Translation gives CASSKGQGYSPLHF.

As DNA, the CDR3 is TGTGCCAGCAGCGGACAGGGCACAACTAATGAAAAACTGTTTTTT. Its translation is CASSGQGTTNEKLFF. This chain uses TRBV2 with TRBJ1-4; 8 bases fit TRBD1. Germline values: CDR1 SNHLY, CDR2 FYNNEI. J lost 0 bases, V lost 6 bases, and 3 bases had no gene match. This CDR3 comprises 15 residues.

The rearrangement joins TRBV3-1 to TRBJ1-1; tentative D call: TRBD1 (5 bases). Trimming left V 7 bases short and J 5 bases short, with 20 bases between. The length of the CDR3 is 15 residues. The V gene's germline CDR1 is LGHDT and CDR2 YNNKEL (reference sequence). The CDR3 sequence: CASTQGEGWGTEAFF. In DNA, the CDR3 is TGTGCCAGCACTCAGGGCGAAGGGTGGGGAACTGAAGCTTTCTTT.

The CDR3 spells CAPRGRRNQPQHF. In DNA, the CDR3 is TGTGCCCCTCGAGGCCGACGCAATCAGCCCCAGCATTTT. The rearrangement joins TRBV19 to TRBJ1-5, with unresolved D. CDR1 and CDR2 from the germline V gene are LNHDA and SQIVND (reference sequence). CDR3 size: 13 residues. The V end was cut by 11 bases, the J end by 2 bases, with 13 bases between.

The chain joins TRBV20-1 to TRBJ1-1, with 7 bases that match TRBD1. Germline values: CDR1 DFQATT, CDR2 SNEGSKA (reference sequence). This CDR3 has 14 residues. Trimming took 3 bases from V and 3 from J; bases not matched to a gene: 7. The CDR3 protein is CSASSAGGYTEAFF. Written as DNA, the CDR3 is TGCAGTGCTAGCTCGGCAGGGGGTTACACTGAAGCTTTCTTT.

V is TRBV20-1 and J is TRBJ2-3; TRBD2 might be the D (6 bases). The CDR3 is made up of 17 amino acids. Germline V gene sequence: CDR1 DFQATT, CDR2 SNEGSKA (reference sequence). V gave up 0 bases and J gave up 4 bases, with 20 bases separating them. The CDR3 loop is CSARDPPFSGDADTQYF. The CDR3 DNA follows: TGCAGTGCTAGAGACCCCCCGTTTAGCGGAGACGCAGATACGCAGTATTTT.

This clonotype has at least ten counts. Here the CDR3 reads CASSSRQGVYEQFF. In DNA form, the CDR3 reads TGTGCCAGCAGTTCCCGACAGGGAGTCTATGAGCAGTTCTTC. J is TRBJ2-1 and V is TRBV6-5; 7 nucleotides line up with TRBD1. The germline V gene has CDR1 MNHEY and CDR2 SVGAGI. With V trimmed by 4 bases and J by 8 bases, 8 bases remained unmatched. This CDR3 has 14 residues.

Many counts were recorded for this clonotype. J is TRBJ1-6 and V is TRBV6-5, with D possibly TRBD1 on 5 matching bases. Trimming took 6 bases from V and 6 from J, leaving 15 bases between them. The CDR3 spans 15 residues. In germline, CDR1 is MNHEY, CDR2 SVGAGI. CDR3 DNA: TGTGCCAGCAGGCCTCCGGTCGGGGCTAATTCACCCCTCCACTTT. Its protein product is CASRPPVGANSPLHF.

This sequence joins TRBV5-1 and TRBJ2-2; a weak D match, TRBD2 (5 bases). The CDR3 has 14 residues. CDR1 is SGHRS and CDR2 is YFSETQ in the germline V gene. V lost 7 bases and J 3 bases, leaving 13 bases between the germline ends. The CDR3 nucleotides are TGCGCCAGCCAGGTAGTAGCGCACACCGGGGAGCTGTTTTTT. It encodes CASQVVAHTGELFF. The entire variable domain, with the rest obtained from reference TRBV5-1 and TRBJ2-2, is as follows: KAGVTQTPRYLIKTRGQQVTLSCSPISGHRSVSWYQQTPGQGLQFLFEYFSETQRNKGNFPGRFSGRQFSNSRSEMNVSTLELGDSALYLCASQVVAHTGELFFGEGSRLTVL.

This chain uses TRBV9 with TRBJ1-1; the match to TRBD1 covers 8 bases. V shed 5 bases and J 4 bases; nucleotides not matched to a gene: 10. The CDR3 sequence is 15 residues long. The germline CDR1 and CDR2 sequences are SGDLS and YYNGEE. The chain's CDR3 is CASSISDRAVTEAFF. For the CDR3, the DNA is TGTGCCAGCAGTATATCGGACAGGGCGGTCACTGAAGCTTTCTTT.

In its sample, this clonotype was seen a few times. The chain is built from TRBV20-1 and TRBJ1-2, with 8 bases lining up with TRBD1. Germline V lookup: CDR1 DFQATT, CDR2 SNEGSKA (reference sequence). This CDR3 comprises 15 residues. V lost 6 bases to trimming and J lost 5 bases; unmatched junction nucleotides: 14. The CDR3 DNA follows: TGCAGTGCGACACAGGGACAGGTCAGAGAGTATGGCTACACCTTC. Translating it yields CSATQGQVREYGYTF.

In this sample, this clonotype turned up a few times. The rearrangement joins TRBV29-1 to TRBJ2-5; 7 nucleotides line up with TRBD1. This CDR3 has 12 amino acids. V was clipped by 5 bases and J by 5 bases; unmatched bases: 5. Germline CDR1 reads SQVTM; CDR2 reads ANQGSEA. The CDR3: CSVRTGGETQYF. The CDR3 DNA is TGCAGCGTTAGGACAGGCGGGGAGACCCAGTACTTC.

V gene TRBV20-1 combines with J gene TRBJ1-2, with 12 bases that match TRBD1. In germline, CDR1 is DFQATT, CDR2 SNEGSKA (reference sequence). The CDR3 contains 15 residues. With V trimmed by 3 bases and J by 4 bases, 6 bases remained unmatched. The CDR3 DNA follows: TGCAGTGCTAGGGGGACAGGGGGCTCGTTCTATGGCTACACCTTC. The encoded protein is CSARGTGGSFYGYTF.

This clonotype was detected ten times or more. The chain uses TRBV20-1 and TRBJ1-4; no clear D gene. This CDR3 contains 14 residues. The germline CDR1 and CDR2 sequences are DFQATT and SNEGSKA (reference sequence). V shed 5 bases and J shed 4 bases, with 14 bases lying between them. CDR3 in amino acids: CSASQTFDNEKLFF. The CDR3 coding sequence is TGCAGTGCTTCGCAGACATTCGATAATGAAAAACTGTTTTTT.

This clonotype was found a few times. V and J are TRBV5-1 and TRBJ1-1; weak D call: TRBD1 (6 bases). V was cut by 4 bases and J by 0 bases, with 10 bases left in between. This CDR3 region has 14 residues. CDR1 and CDR2 (germline): SGHRS, YFSETQ. CDR3 sequence (DNA): TGCGCCAGCAGCGCCGGGACATTGAACACTGAAGCTTTCTTT. This translates into CASSAGTLNTEAFF.